These 32 T cell receptor beta chains originate from one sample sequenced in a study of Ad26.COV2.S vaccination and SARS-CoV-2 variants. Treatment specified: around 19 received Ad26.COV2.S at low or high dose, single or two shots; a few received placebo; per-sample allocation not given. Samples came from day 63 after the first vaccine or placebo injection. The assay was immunoSEQ multiplex PCR, and TCRdb's table has in-frame clones only and misses some. The sample comprises 300,000 to 400,000 clones, 85% to 90% of which are singletons, and around 2% rests with the top ten. The sample in question was peripheral blood, obtained in a trial of Ad26.COV2.S vaccine versus placebo. Source of these receptors: a person aged 18-60 years who received the Ad26.COV2.S COVID-19 vaccine or a placebo.

The chain links TRBV5-1 to TRBJ2-3, with 7 bases aligning to TRBD2. J lost 5 bases, V lost 4 bases, and 7 bases had no gene match. CDR1 is SGHRS and CDR2 is YFSETQ in the germline V gene. The CDR3 is made up of 14 amino acids. The CDR3 region has the DNA TGCGCCAGCAGCCCGGGGGTAGCGGGAGATACGCAGTATTTT. Its translation is CASSPGVAGDTQYF. The whole variable domain, remainder taken from reference TRBV5-1 and TRBJ2-3, is KAGVTQTPRYLIKTRGQQVTLSCSPISGHRSVSWYQQTPGQGLQFLFEYFSETQRNKGNFPGRFSGRQFSNSRSEMNVSTLELGDSALYLCASSPGVAGDTQYFGPGTRLTVL.

The chain has TRBV29-1 and TRBJ2-5; D is perhaps TRBD2 (6 bases). The CDR3 extends over 12 amino acids. Deletions cut 3 bases from V and 2 bases from J, with 7 bases between. Germline values: CDR1 SQVTM, CDR2 ANQGSEA. The CDR3 nucleotides are TGCAGCGTTGAGGGACTGCAAGAGACCCAGTACTTC. Its translation: CSVEGLQETQYF.

This clone was seen a single time. The chain employs TRBV18 and TRBJ2-3, with 8 positions matching TRBD1. Germline CDR1 and CDR2: KGHSH and LQKENI. The CDR3 has 16 residues. The J segment lost 2 bases and the V segment lost 0 bases, leaving 4 bases of the junction unmatched. In DNA form, the CDR3 reads TGTGCCAGCTCACCACCAGGGACAGGTCTCACAGATACGCAGTATTTT. Its protein is CASSPPGTGLTDTQYF.

The genes are TRBV16 and TRBJ2-3; D is possibly TRBD2 (5 bases). Germline V lookup: CDR1 KGHSY, CDR2 FQNENV. Trimming shortened V by 0 bases and J by 5 bases, and 9 bases separated the two germline ends. The CDR3 consists of 14 residues. The DNA of the CDR3 is TGTGCCAGCAGCCAATCGCGCGGAGGAGATACGCAGTATTTT. As protein: CASSQSRGGDTQYF.

This chain connects TRBV13 to TRBJ2-3, with a weak D call TRBD2 (6 bases). This CDR3 is built from 13 residues. Germline CDR1 PRHDT, CDR2 FYEKMQ (reference sequence). V gave up 5 bases and J gave up 4 bases, with 10 bases separating them. The CDR3 nucleotides are TGTGCCAGCAGCCCGCGGGGATCAGATACGCAGTATTTT. Protein product: CASSPRGSDTQYF.

The J gene is TRBJ2-7, the V gene TRBV12-3 or TRBV12-4; the D is unclear. V gave up 2 bases and J gave up 3 bases, with 8 bases separating them. CDR3 length: 13 residues. Here the CDR3 DNA reads TGTGCCAGCAGTTTAAGTACTCTCTACGAGCAGTACTTC. Protein sequence: CASSLSTLYEQYF.

The rearrangement uses TRBV7-2 and TRBJ2-1; D perhaps matches TRBD1 (6 bases). CDR3 length equals 16 residues. Looked up from germline, CDR1 is SGHTA and CDR2 is FQGNSA. Trimming took 0 bases from V and 4 from J, leaving 13 bases between them. The CDR3 region is CASSLAPATGYNEQFF. CDR3 sequence (DNA): TGTGCCAGCAGCTTAGCTCCCGCGACAGGATACAATGAGCAGTTCTTC.

V gene TRBV19 combines with J gene TRBJ1-1; 7 bases fit TRBD1. With V trimmed by 3 bases and J by 5 bases, 9 bases remained unmatched. CDR3 length equals 15 residues. Germline-derived CDR1 and CDR2 are LNHDA and SQIVND (reference sequence). The CDR3 DNA is TGTGCCAGTAGTATTTCCCCGGACAGGTATACTGAAGCTTTCTTT. Its protein product is CASSISPDRYTEAFF.

The chain employs TRBV12-3 or TRBV12-4 and TRBJ1-6; unclear D gene. Trimming shortened V by 6 bases and J by 7 bases, and 7 bases separated the two germline ends. The CDR3 extends over 12 amino acids. The CDR3 bases are TGTGCCAGCAGACGTAGCAATTCACCCCTCCACTTT. This gives the protein CASRRSNSPLHF.

This clone was observed a handful of times. This chain joins TRBV6-2 or TRBV6-3 and TRBJ2-2, with 10 positions matching TRBD2. CDR1 and CDR2 (germline): MNHEY, SVGEGT. Losses at the gene ends were 6 bases for V and 4 bases for J; bases not matched to a gene: 17. The CDR3 sequence is 19 residues long. Here the CDR3 reads CASSPRFLAGAPGTGELFF. For the CDR3, the DNA is TGTGCCAGCAGCCCTCGGTTCCTAGCGGGGGCCCCTGGCACCGGGGAGCTGTTTTTT.

J is TRBJ1-2 and V is TRBV5-6; possible D gene TRBD1, 6 bases. V was clipped by 0 bases and J by 6 bases, with 12 bases between them. Germline lookup yields CDR1 SGHDT and CDR2 YYEEEE. The CDR3 sequence is 14 residues long. The CDR3 loop is CASSLGRGRDGYTF. The CDR3 nucleotides read TGTGCCAGCAGCTTGGGGCGGGGGCGAGATGGCTACACCTTC.

The rearrangement links TRBV3-1 (or the pseudogene TRBV3-2) to TRBJ2-7, with D maybe TRBD2 (7 bases). The CDR3 has 15 residues. Germline V gene data show CDR1 as LGHDT and CDR2 as YNNKEL (reference sequence). Trimming removed 4 bases from V and 0 bases from J, with 13 bases in between. CDR3: CASSPRRGGSYEQYF. The CDR3 DNA reads as TGTGCCAGCAGCCCCAGAAGGGGGGGCTCCTACGAGCAGTACTTC.

The J gene is TRBJ1-3, the V gene TRBV6-5; perhaps TRBD1 as D (5 bases). Per germline, CDR1 MNHEY and CDR2 SVGAGI. This CDR3 spans 13 amino acids. V gave up 4 bases and J gave up 2 bases, with 6 bases separating them. DNA of the CDR3: TGTGCCAGCAGTTCAGGGCCTGGAAACACCATATATTTT. Translation gives CASSSGPGNTIYF.

The chain recombines TRBV27 with TRBJ1-6; the D is unclear. Germline CDR1 is MNHEY and CDR2 is SMNVEV (reference sequence). V was trimmed by 3 bases and J by 0 bases, leaving 24 bases between them. This CDR3 region has 21 residues. In DNA, the CDR3 is TGTGCCAGCAGTTTGAAAGTCCATCAAACCCCCAAGAGCTCCTATAATTCACCCCTCCACTTT. The encoded protein is CASSLKVHQTPKSSYNSPLHF.

The chain combines TRBV27 with TRBJ1-5; 8 bases map to TRBD1. After removal of 10 bases from V and 2 bases from J, the junction contained 4 bases not matched to a gene. This CDR3 is 13 amino acids long. The germline CDR1 and CDR2 sequences are MNHEY and SMNVEV (reference sequence). The DNA of the CDR3 is TGTGCCACAGGACAGGGTCGCAATCAGCCCCAGCATTTT. Amino acid sequence: CATGQGRNQPQHF.

This clone was recorded a few times. The chain combines TRBV4-1 with TRBJ1-4, with D possibly TRBD1 on 6 matching bases. The V gene lost 1 base and the J gene lost 5 bases, with 11 bases spanning the gap. The CDR3 has 15 residues. Germline values: CDR1 MGHRA, CDR2 YSYEKL. The DNA for the CDR3 is TGCGCCAGCAGCCAAGTATACAGGGAGAATGAAAAACTGTTTTTT. It yields the protein CASSQVYRENEKLFF.

The rearrangement joins TRBV27 to TRBJ1-3; 7 bases are a match to TRBD1. CDR3 length equals 14 residues. The V and J ends lost 4 bases and 4 bases, in that order; junction bases with no gene match: 4. CDR1 and CDR2 from the germline V gene are MNHEY and SMNVEV (reference sequence). CDR3 bases: TGTGCCAGCAGTTCGGGACAGAAAGGAAACACCATATATTTT. Protein product: CASSSGQKGNTIYF.

The CDR3 sequence is CAWNGDLDYGYTF. In DNA form, the CDR3 reads TGTGCCTGGAACGGGGATTTGGACTATGGCTACACCTTC. V usage is TRBV30 and J usage is TRBJ1-2; D is uncertain. Germline V CDR1 and CDR2: GTSNPN, SVGIG (reference sequence). The CDR3 runs to 13 residues. Trimming removed 4 bases from V and 3 bases from J, with 12 bases in between.

This clone has a handful of counts. V and J are TRBV30 and TRBJ1-5, with D possibly matching TRBD1 (6 bases). Trimming took off 1 base at V and 4 bases at J, with 23 bases between the two ends. CDR3 size: 18 residues. In germline, CDR1 is GTSNPN, CDR2 SVGIG (reference sequence). The CDR3 DNA reads as TGTGCCTGGAGTGAGGGGGACCTTCACGTCCTTAGAAATCAGCCCCAGCATTTT. It encodes CAWSEGDLHVLRNQPQHF.

The V call is TRBV5-8, the J call TRBJ1-3; D is unclear. The germline V and J ends were trimmed by 2 bases and 0 bases, with 9 bases remaining between them. The CDR3 has 15 residues. Germline V gene lookup returns CDR1 SGHTS and CDR2 YDEGEE. CDR3 DNA sequence: TGTGCCAGCAGCTTCGGAGGATTCTCTGGAAACACCATATATTTT. Residues: CASSFGGFSGNTIYF.

In this sample, this clone turned up once. This chain links TRBV5-1 with TRBJ1-6; D is perhaps TRBD1 (5 bases). V lost 7 bases to trimming and J lost 9 bases, with 29 bases between them. Germline-derived CDR1 and CDR2 are SGHRS and YFSETQ. This CDR3 has 18 residues. In nucleotides, the CDR3 is TGCGCCAGCGCACCCCGGGGGTCTACGCAAGACCGGGGTTCACCCCTCCACTTT. As protein: CASAPRGSTQDRGSPLHF. The whole variable domain, remainder taken from reference TRBV5-1 and TRBJ1-6, is KAGVTQTPRYLIKTRGQQVTLSCSPISGHRSVSWYQQTPGQGLQFLFEYFSETQRNKGNFPGRFSGRQFSNSRSEMNVSTLELGDSALYLCASAPRGSTQDRGSPLHFGNGTRLTVT.

The chain is built from TRBV18 and TRBJ2-7; D is unclear. The germline CDR1 and CDR2 sequences are KGHSH and LQKENI. The CDR3 totals 13 residues. V lost 3 bases, J lost 0 bases, and 6 bases lay in between. CDR3 amino acids: CASSPTSSYEQYF. In DNA form, the CDR3 reads TGTGCCAGCTCACCGACTTCCTCCTACGAGCAGTACTTC.

In regard to this clone: At one boundary the junction diverges from the germline segment, which might be a read error. This sequence joins TRBV5-1 and TRBJ2-1, with TRBD2 matching over 7 bases. The CDR3 extends over 15 amino acids. CDR1 SGHRS and CDR2 YFSETQ come from the germline V gene. CDR3 region: CASSFMGGSFNEQFF. The CDR3 coding sequence is TGCGCCAGCAGCTTTATGGGGGGGTCCTTCAATGAGCAGTTCTTC. Based on the CDR3 plus reference TRBV5-1 and TRBJ2-1, the full variable domain is KAGVTQTPRYLIKTRGQQVTLSCSPISGHRSVSWYQQTPGQGLQFLFEYFSETQRNKGNFPGRFSGRQFSNSRSEMNVSTLELGDSALYLCASSFMGGSFNEQFFGPGTRLTVL.

The chain combines TRBV5-4 with TRBJ2-5; TRBD1 or TRBD2 may be the D gene (5 bases each). Germline CDR1 SGHNT, CDR2 YYREEE (reference sequence). The CDR3 covers 15 residues. V lost 4 bases and J 2 bases, leaving 15 bases between the germline ends. The CDR3 loop is CASSLTGAGQETQYF. In nucleotides, the CDR3 is TGTGCCAGCAGCCTGACCGGGGCCGGTCAAGAGACCCAGTACTTC. The full variable domain, rest sourced from reference TRBV5-4 and TRBJ2-5, is ETGVTQSPTHLIKTRGQQVTLRCSSQSGHNTVSWYQQALGQGPQFIFQYYREEENGRGNFPPRFSGLQFPNYSSELNVNALELDDSALYLCASSLTGAGQETQYFGPGTRLLVL.

CDR3 sequence: CASSVQDRAGNTIYF. DNA for the CDR3: TGTGCCAGTAGTGTACAGGACAGGGCTGGAAACACCATATATTTT. This sequence joins TRBV19 and TRBJ1-3, with 8 nucleotides matching TRBD1. CDR3 length: 15 residues. From germline, CDR1 is LNHDA and CDR2 SQIVND (reference sequence). Unmatched junction bases numbered 5, after V lost 5 bases and J lost 2 bases.

In this sample, this clone turned up once. This chain connects TRBV20-1 to TRBJ2-5; unclear D gene. The CDR3 has 11 amino acids. Between the trimmed V and J ends, which lost 6 bases and 5 bases, there was a span of 10 bases. Per the germline V gene, CDR1 is DFQATT and CDR2 is SNEGSKA (reference sequence). CDR3 sequence: CSAGSEETQYF. CDR3 nucleotides: TGCAGTGCCGGATCGGAGGAGACCCAGTACTTC.

This clone was detected a few times. The J gene is TRBJ2-7, the V gene TRBV4-2, with D perhaps matching TRBD1 (6 bases). The CDR3 runs to 13 residues. Germline V CDR1 and CDR2: LGHNA, YNFKEQ. The V and J ends lost 5 bases and 4 bases respectively, with 12 bases between them. In DNA, the CDR3 is TGTGCCAGCAGCACCGGGACATCTTACGAGCAGTACTTC. Protein: CASSTGTSYEQYF.

The V call is TRBV9, the J call TRBJ2-3; D not resolved. The CDR3 has 15 residues. CDR1 and CDR2 (germline): SGDLS, YYNGEE. V was trimmed by 4 bases and J by 4 bases, leaving 16 bases between them. DNA of the CDR3: TGTGCCAGCAGCCCCCAGGTGGATCGGGCAGATACGCAGTATTTT. Its protein is CASSPQVDRADTQYF. The complete variable domain, with remaining parts taken from reference TRBV9 and TRBJ2-3, reads DSGVTQTPKHLITATGQRVTLRCSPRSGDLSVYWYQQSLDQGLQFLIQYYNGEERAKGNILERFSAQQFPDLHSELNLSSLELGDSALYFCASSPQVDRADTQYFGPGTRLTVL.

The chain recombines TRBV5-6 with TRBJ2-5; D uncertain. The V and J ends lost 4 bases and 5 bases respectively, with 6 bases between them. This CDR3 comprises 11 residues. Germline loops: CDR1 SGHDT, CDR2 YYEEEE. The DNA for the CDR3 is TGTGCCAGCAGCCAGAAGGAGACCCAGTACTTC. Translated: CASSQKETQYF.

DNA of the CDR3: TGTGCCAGCAGCCAACAGGGGACCACTGAAGCTTTCTTT. Encoded protein: CASSQQGTTEAFF. This rearrangement joins TRBV14 to TRBJ1-1, with D possibly TRBD1 on 6 matching bases. The V end lost 2 bases, the J end lost 4 bases, and 8 bases lay between the germline ends. CDR3 length equals 13 residues. Germline loops: CDR1 SGHDN, CDR2 FVKESK.

The V call is TRBV2, the J call TRBJ2-7; TRBD1 matches 7 bases. The trim removed 4 bases at V and 1 base at J, leaving 4 bases unmatched. CDR1 SNHLY and CDR2 FYNNEI come from the germline V gene. The CDR3 covers 14 residues. The CDR3 region is CASSADRDSYEQYF. The CDR3 nucleotides read TGTGCCAGCAGTGCCGACAGGGATTCCTACGAGCAGTACTTC.

The chain links TRBV9 to TRBJ1-2; tentatively, D is TRBD1 (6 bases). The CDR3 extends over 13 amino acids. Germline assignment: CDR1 SGDLS and CDR2 YYNGEE. Trimming removed 4 bases from V and 7 bases from J, with 14 bases in between. This chain's CDR3 is CASSLDSRGGYTF. CDR3 DNA sequence: TGTGCCAGCAGCCTGGACAGCCGTGGTGGCTACACCTTC.